Following are 27 T cell receptor beta chains from one sample sequenced in a study of neurological immune-mediated disorders. Using its own MiXCR run on the 5' RACE reads, TCRdb lists one record per CDR3 protein. This repertoire shows about 54,000 distinct CDR3 sequences, 4% found once; its top ten account for more than 1.5%. Material for sequencing was CD4+ T cells from blood. The receptor set was obtained from a woman in her thirties or forties with multiple sclerosis.

This clonotype has at least ten counts. V usage is TRBV5-1 and J usage is TRBJ2-2, with D tentatively TRBD1 (6 bases). The length of the CDR3 is 13 residues. Trimming left V 2 bases short and J 7 bases short, with 9 bases between. CDR1 and CDR2 from the germline V gene are SGHRS and YFSETQ. CDR3 DNA sequence: TGCGCCAGCAGCTTCTACAGGGACGGGGAGCTGTTTTTT. This encodes CASSFYRDGELFF.

This clonotype was found many times. The chain is built from TRBV4-2 and TRBJ1-3, with D unclear. The CDR3 sequence is 14 residues long. CDR1 is LGHNA, CDR2 YNFKEQ, per germline. Trimming stripped 5 bases from V and 8 bases from J, with 16 bases between. The CDR3 region is CASSSGGREDTIYF. The CDR3 DNA is TGTGCCAGCAGCTCCGGTGGACGGGAAGACACCATATATTTT.

This clonotype has at least ten counts. V usage is TRBV5-1 and J usage is TRBJ1-1, with D perhaps TRBD1 (6 bases). Trimming took off 7 bases at V and 1 base at J, with 11 bases between the two ends. CDR1 is SGHRS, CDR2 YFSETQ, per germline. The CDR3 consists of 13 residues. Here the CDR3 DNA reads TGCGCCAGCGGTCTGGGGGCGAACACTGAAGCTTTCTTT. It yields the protein CASGLGANTEAFF.

Many counts were recorded for this clonotype. The chain employs TRBV9 and TRBJ1-2, with D possibly matching TRBD1 (5 bases). The germline V gene has CDR1 SGDLS and CDR2 YYNGEE. The V and J ends lost 3 bases and 4 bases respectively, with 10 bases between them. The CDR3 length is 13 residues. The CDR3 region has the DNA TGTGCCAGCAGCGCACAGGCGGGCTATGGCTACACCTTC. Protein: CASSAQAGYGYTF.

This clonotype was seen a handful of times. The chain recombines TRBV19 with TRBJ2-7, with TRBD2 matching over 7 bases. Germline CDR1 reads LNHDA; CDR2 reads SQIVND (reference sequence). The CDR3 has 15 residues. J gave up 7 bases and V 2 bases, and 11 bases lay outside the gene matches. Here the CDR3 DNA reads TGTGCCAGTAGTATATCCCCTGGGAGGGCGGATGAGCAGTACTTC. Translated: CASSISPGRADEQYF.

At least ten counts were recorded for this clonotype. V and J are TRBV20-1 and TRBJ2-1; TRBD2 aligns across 14 bases. The CDR3 covers 18 residues. J was trimmed by 2 bases and V by 1 base; bases with no gene match: 7. Germline lookup yields CDR1 DFQATT and CDR2 SNEGSKA (reference sequence). CDR3 DNA sequence: TGCAGTGCTAGAGGGGGGGGACTAGCGGGGGTCCCCTACAATGAGCAGTTCTTC. This translates into CSARGGGLAGVPYNEQFF.

In its sample, this clonotype was seen many times. The chain carries TRBV12-3 or TRBV12-4 and TRBJ1-4, with TRBD1 matching 8 bases. The CDR3 totals 14 residues. The V and J ends lost 3 bases and 5 bases, in that order; junction bases with no gene match: 2. This chain's CDR3 is CASSLRTGNEKLFF. In DNA form, the CDR3 reads TGTGCCAGCAGTTTGCGGACAGGGAATGAAAAACTGTTTTTT.

This clonotype was detected ten times or more. In this CDR3 the conserved last residue, phenylalanine or tryptophan, is missing, so a read error is likely. It is unclear where the CDR3 begins or ends on the DNA, so no DNA is shown, and the CDR3 is as TCRdb lists it. The rearrangement uses TRBV21-1 and TRBJ1-1; the D segment call TRBD1 is taken from the table without a DNA check. TRBV21-1 is listed as a pseudogene. Counting both end residues, the CDR3 totals 10 amino acids. CDR3 sequence: CASSKKKGAG.

This clonotype has a count of ten or more. The chain links TRBV6-5 to TRBJ2-1, with 8 bases aligning to TRBD1. Looked up from germline, CDR1 is MNHEY and CDR2 is SVGAGI. CDR3 length: 14 residues. Trimming cost V 5 bases and J 7 bases; bases outside gene matches: 7. The DNA of the CDR3 is TGTGCCAGCAGTCAGGACAGGGCAGCAAATGAGCAGTTCTTC. Translation gives CASSQDRAANEQFF.

This clonotype has at least ten counts. The chain employs TRBV9 and TRBJ2-1, with D unclear. This CDR3 has 16 amino acids. V lost 0 bases to trimming and J lost 0 bases, with 10 bases between them. Germline CDR1 is SGDLS and CDR2 is YYNGEE. This CDR3 is CASSVEADISYNEQFF. CDR3 coding DNA: TGTGCCAGCAGCGTAGAGGCAGACATCTCCTACAATGAGCAGTTCTTC. Complete variable domain (other parts from reference TRBV9 and TRBJ2-1): DSGVTQTPKHLITATGQRVTLRCSPRSGDLSVYWYQQSLDQGLQFLIQYYNGEERAKGNILERFSAQQFPDLHSELNLSSLELGDSALYFCASSVEADISYNEQFFGPGTRLTVL.

This clonotype has ten or more counts. The chain combines TRBV6-1 with TRBJ1-5; possibly TRBD1 for D (6 bases). CDR1 and CDR2 from the germline V gene are MNHNS and SASEGT. The CDR3 extends over 14 amino acids. Trimming cost V 5 bases and J 7 bases, with 15 bases left between them. The CDR3 region has the DNA TGTGCCAGCAGTCCACAGGGTGGGTACCAGCCCCAGCATTTT. This sequence encodes CASSPQGGYQPQHF.

This clonotype was counted at least ten times. V usage is TRBV5-5 and J usage is TRBJ1-2, with TRBD1 matching 12 bases. In germline, CDR1 is SGHKS, CDR2 YYEKEE (reference sequence). With 2 bases clipped from V and 2 bases from J, the junction kept 13 bases outside the gene matches. This CDR3 contains 19 residues. CDR3 residues: CASSFIRDRGRGGNYGYTF. The CDR3 DNA reads as TGTGCCAGCAGCTTTATCCGGGACAGGGGGCGTGGGGGGAACTATGGCTACACCTTC.

The table lists this clonotype with many counts. This sequence joins TRBV20-1 and TRBJ1-2; the match to TRBD1 covers 9 bases. Unmatched junction bases numbered 3, after V lost 3 bases and J lost 7 bases. Per the germline V gene, CDR1 is DFQATT and CDR2 is SNEGSKA (reference sequence). The CDR3 consists of 12 residues. As DNA, the CDR3 is TGCAGTGCTAGGGAGACAGGGGGTGGCTACACCTTC. It translates to CSARETGGGYTF.

This clonotype was counted ten times or more. The genes are TRBV5-5 and TRBJ2-2; possibly TRBD1 for D (5 bases). V gave up 3 bases and J gave up 4 bases, with 16 bases separating them. CDR1 SGHKS and CDR2 YYEKEE come from the germline V gene (reference sequence). This CDR3 is 16 amino acids long. Written as DNA, the CDR3 is TGTGCCAGCAGCTCCCTCCCAGGGCCTATCACCGGGGAGCTGTTTTTT. The encoded protein is CASSSLPGPITGELFF.

V is TRBV20-1 and J is TRBJ2-3; the D gene is possibly TRBD1 (5 bases). This CDR3 is built from 13 residues. V lost 3 bases and J 7 bases, leaving 14 bases between the germline ends. In germline, CDR1 is DFQATT, CDR2 SNEGSKA (reference sequence). The CDR3 nucleotides read TGCAGTGCTAGGGTTCGGTGGGGCAATACGCAGTATTTT. It encodes CSARVRWGNTQYF.

This clonotype is a singleton in its sample. The genes are TRBV6-2 or TRBV6-3 and TRBJ2-2; the D is unclear. CDR3 size: 14 residues. Germline values: CDR1 MNHEY, CDR2 SVGEGT. Trimming left V 0 bases short and J 3 bases short, with 5 bases between. CDR3 nucleotides: TGTGCCAGCAGTTACTCGACGGACACCGGGGAGCTGTTTTTT. Translating it yields CASSYSTDTGELFF.

This clonotype was detected many times. This sequence joins TRBV4-2 and TRBJ2-3; no reliable D call. The V end lost 5 bases, the J end lost 2 bases, and 17 bases lay between the germline ends. Germline V CDR1 and CDR2: LGHNA, YNFKEQ. The CDR3 runs 16 residues. The CDR3 sequence is CASSSRPRVSTDTQYF. CDR3 sequence (DNA): TGTGCCAGCAGCTCCCGACCGCGCGTTTCCACAGATACGCAGTATTTT.

This clonotype came up many times. J is TRBJ2-7 and V is TRBV3-1; D is unresolved. Between the trimmed V and J ends, which lost 4 bases and 3 bases, there was a span of 7 bases. Germline loops: CDR1 LGHDT, CDR2 YNNKEL (reference sequence). This CDR3 region has 12 residues. CDR3 bases: TGTGCCAGCAGCCTCAGAGGCTACGAGCAGTACTTC. Amino acids: CASSLRGYEQYF.

This clonotype occurred many times. This chain links TRBV10-3 with TRBJ1-1; D ambiguous. V lost 6 bases and J lost 4, with 12 bases in between. Germline lookup yields CDR1 ENHRY and CDR2 SYGVKD. The CDR3 runs 13 residues. The CDR3 loop is CAISPGSATEAFF. In nucleotides, the CDR3 is TGTGCCATCAGCCCGGGGAGCGCCACTGAAGCTTTCTTT.

This clonotype was counted many times. V and J are TRBV15 and TRBJ2-3; D is undetermined. Germline CDR1 LNHNV, CDR2 YYDKDF (reference sequence). V was pared by 0 bases and J by 1 base, with 11 bases between. This CDR3 comprises 16 residues. CDR3: CATSRERSAGTDTQYF. The CDR3 DNA reads as TGTGCCACCAGCAGAGAAAGAAGCGCAGGCACAGATACGCAGTATTTT.

There are many counts of this clonotype. J is TRBJ1-2 and V is TRBV10-3; no clear D gene. V lost 0 bases and J lost 8, with 22 bases in between. CDR1 is ENHRY and CDR2 is SYGVKD in the germline V gene. This CDR3 is 17 amino acids long. CDR3 DNA: TGTGCCATCAGTGAGTCAGGGTTATATGCTCCATCCGAGGGCTACACCTTC. It encodes CAISESGLYAPSEGYTF.

This clonotype has ten or more counts. The rearrangement joins TRBV7-9 to TRBJ1-2, with a possible D match to TRBD1 (5 bases). The CDR3 sequence is 15 residues long. Trimming took off 4 bases at V and 3 bases at J, with 15 bases between the two ends. The germline CDR1 and CDR2 sequences are SEHNR and FQNEAQ (reference sequence). In nucleotides, the CDR3 is TGTGCCAGCAGCTCTAGGGGTTCTTCTGACTATGGCTACACCTTC. This translates into CASSSRGSSDYGYTF.

This clonotype appeared many times. The chain joins TRBV20-1 to TRBJ2-5, with D possibly matching TRBD2 (5 bases). The CDR3 totals 13 residues. V gave up 0 bases and J gave up 2 bases, with 7 bases separating them. Germline V gene lookup returns CDR1 DFQATT and CDR2 SNEGSKA (reference sequence). In DNA form, the CDR3 reads TGCAGTGCTAGAGAACTAGTTCAAGAGACCCAGTACTTC. It specifies CSARELVQETQYF.

This clonotype was seen ten or more times. CDR3 DNA: TGCAGTGCTACGCATCCGACTAGATCGGAGCAGTACTTC. This translates into CSATHPTRSEQYF. The rearrangement uses TRBV20-1 and TRBJ2-7; TRBD2 might be the D (6 bases). V lost 4 bases, J lost 7 bases, and 17 bases lay in between. Germline-derived CDR1 and CDR2 are DFQATT and SNEGSKA (reference sequence). The CDR3 loop spans 13 amino acids.

This clonotype showed up many times. The chain recombines TRBV2 with TRBJ1-5, with D unresolved. This CDR3 region has 14 residues. The V and J ends lost 5 bases and 6 bases respectively, with 14 bases between them. In germline, CDR1 is SNHLY, CDR2 FYNNEI. CDR3 DNA sequence: TGTGCCAGCAGTTCCCGAAGGAGGGTTCAGCCCCAGCATTTT. This translates into CASSSRRRVQPQHF.

This clonotype was found many times. The rearrangement links TRBV20-1 to TRBJ1-4; TRBD1 agrees at 11 bases. This CDR3 spans 13 amino acids. The V gene end was trimmed by 5 bases and the J gene end by 7 bases; junction bases not matched to a gene: 3. Germline V gene sequence: CDR1 DFQATT, CDR2 SNEGSKA (reference sequence). CDR3 nucleotide sequence: TGCAGTGCTGGGACAGGGGGGAGTGAAAAACTGTTTTTT. This translates into CSAGTGGSEKLFF.

This clonotype came up many times. The chain is built from TRBV5-5 and TRBJ2-1; 9 bases map to TRBD1. Germline values: CDR1 SGHKS, CDR2 YYEKEE (reference sequence). The CDR3 contains 16 residues. Trimming took 2 bases from V and 10 from J; bases not matched to a gene: 13. The CDR3 region is CASSFAIPTGGLEQFF. DNA of the CDR3: TGTGCCAGCAGCTTCGCAATACCAACAGGGGGCCTGGAGCAGTTCTTC.